These T cell receptor beta chains were read from a single sample in a study of blood T cell repertoires in COVID-19. The assay was immunoSEQ multiplex PCR, and TCRdb's table has in-frame clones only and misses some. The repertoire holds nearly 350,000 clones, over 75% seen once, with under 1.3% in the top ten. The sequenced sample consisted of PBMCs or T cells enriched from blood (not recorded which). Every receptor here comes from a woman aged 30 to 39 who had recovered from COVID-19. The CDR3 runs from the conserved cysteine through the conserved F or W. D genes are given only for firm matches. A row's size may be missing; if present it is once, few, many or a size class.

V gene,clone size,D gene,J gene,CDR3 DNA,CDR3 protein
TRBV19,NA,NA,TRBJ2-2,TGTGCCAGTAGTATAGATAACCAGGTCGGAACCGGGGAGCTGTTTTTT,CASSIDNQVGTGELFF
TRBV7-2,few,NA,TRBJ1-1,TGTGCCAGCAGCCGGGGGTGGATGGGGAACTCTGAAGCTTTCTTT,CASSRGWMGNSEAFF
TRBV6-5,once,TRBD2,TRBJ2-3,TGTGCCAGCAGTTACCTCGGGGGGGCAACAGATACGCAGTATTTT,CASSYLGGATDTQYF
TRBV24-1,NA,NA,TRBJ1-2,TGTGCCACCAGTGACGGGGGATTTGGAGGCTACACCTTC,CATSDGGFGGYTF
TRBV7-9,NA,TRBD1,TRBJ1-4,TGTGCCAGCAGCTCGACAGGGTGGGAAAAACTGTTTTTT,CASSSTGWEKLFF
TRBV10-3,NA,TRBD1,TRBJ1-5,TGTGCCGCTGGGCAGGGGGACAATCAGCCCCAGCATTTT,CAAGQGDNQPQHF
TRBV5-5,NA,TRBD1,TRBJ1-6,TGTGCCAGCAGACTTGACAGGGCTGGTTCACCCCTCCACTTT,CASRLDRAGSPLHF
TRBV14,NA,NA,TRBJ2-7,TGTGCCAGCAGCCAAGGTGGGCTCTTACCCATCTCCTACGAGCAGTACTTC,CASSQGGLLPISYEQYF
TRBV27,NA,TRBD2,TRBJ2-7,TGTGCCAGCAGTTGGGGTACTAGCGGGGGGGCCTACGAGCAGTACTTC,CASSWGTSGGAYEQYF
TRBV6-1,few,TRBD1,TRBJ1-1,TGTGCCAGCAGTGAAGCAGAGGACAGGGGTGGCGCTTTCTTT,CASSEAEDRGGAFF
TRBV6-5,NA,NA,TRBJ2-3,TGTGCCAGCAGACTACGACGCTTTGATCAGCAGTATTTT,CASRLRRFDQQYF
TRBV7-6,NA,TRBD2,TRBJ2-5,TGTGCCAGCAGCTTACAGGCGGGGGGAGGGGAGACCCAGTACTTC,CASSLQAGGGETQYF
TRBV5-8,NA,TRBD1,TRBJ1-6,TGTGCCAGCAGCCCCCTAGCCGGGACAGGGGATTCACCCCTCCACTTT,CASSPLAGTGDSPLHF
TRBV5-1,NA,TRBD1,TRBJ1-4,TGCGCCAGCAGCAAGTACCAGGGGGCGCGAGAAAAACTGTTTTTT,CASSKYQGAREKLFF
TRBV6-2/TRBV6-3,NA,TRBD2,TRBJ2-1,TGTGCCAGCAGCCGAGAGCTAGCGGGGGCCTTAGTTGAGCAGTTCTTC,CASSRELAGALVEQFF
TRBV5-1,NA,TRBD1,TRBJ2-7,TGCGCCAGCAGCTCGGGACAGGGGATCGAGCAGTACTTC,CASSSGQGIEQYF
TRBV15,few,TRBD1,TRBJ2-6,TGTGCCACCAGCAATCCAACAGGGGCGCGGGCCGGGGCCAACGTCCTGACTTTC,CATSNPTGARAGANVLTF
TRBV27,NA,NA,TRBJ1-3,TGTGCCAGCAGTCAACCGGACTGGAAACTTGGAAACACCATATATTTT,CASSQPDWKLGNTIYF
TRBV9,NA,TRBD2,TRBJ2-1,TGTGCCAGCAGCTCCGGGACTATCAATGAGCAGTTCTTC,CASSSGTINEQFF
TRBV19,once,NA,TRBJ1-2,TGTGCCAGTAGTGTTACAGGTGGGAACTATGGCTACACCTTC,CASSVTGGNYGYTF
TRBV5-1,NA,TRBD1,TRBJ1-1,TGCGCCAGCAGCTTGGGGGACAGGGCGGGCACTGAAGCTTTCTTT,CASSLGDRAGTEAFF
TRBV15,NA,TRBD2,TRBJ2-5,TGTGCCACCAGCCCTCGCCAGGGACTAGCGGGGGAAGAGACCCAGTACTTC,CATSPRQGLAGEETQYF
TRBV19,NA,TRBD1,TRBJ1-3,TGTGCCAGTTTGGGACAGCGTAATCGTGGAAACACCATATATTTT,CASLGQRNRGNTIYF
TRBV3-1/TRBV3-2,NA,TRBD1,TRBJ1-6,TGTGCCAGCAGCCAAGATATTGGACAGGGCATGTCTTTTCTTTCACCCCTCCACTTT,CASSQDIGQGMSFLSPLHF
TRBV28,NA,NA,TRBJ1-2,TGTGCCAGCAGGCGAACAGGGTACTATGGCTACACCTTC,CASRRTGYYGYTF
TRBV11-2,NA,NA,TRBJ2-7,TGTGCCAGCAGCTTAGTGGACAGCACCTACGAGCAGTACTTC,CASSLVDSTYEQYF
TRBV28,NA,NA,TRBJ1-2,TGTGCCAGCAGTCCAACACCGACGGGGACTAACTATGGCTACACCTTC,CASSPTPTGTNYGYTF
TRBV5-8,NA,NA,TRBJ2-4,TGTGCCAGCCTTTCTCGTAGTTCTCTAGCCAAAAACATTCAGTACTTC,CASLSRSSLAKNIQYF
TRBV6-5,few,NA,TRBJ2-2,TGTGCCAGCAGTTCCTCGACTAGTACCGGGGAGCTGTTTTTT,CASSSSTSTGELFF
TRBV3-1/TRBV3-2,NA,TRBD1,TRBJ2-7,TGTGCCAGCAGCCACGAGCGGACAGGGTTGGGCGAGCAGTACTTC,CASSHERTGLGEQYF
TRBV12-5,few,NA,TRBJ2-1,TGTGCTAGTGGTAAGCACCGAGGGTCCTACAATGAGCAGTTCTTC,CASGKHRGSYNEQFF
TRBV10-1,NA,TRBD1,TRBJ1-2,TGCGCCAGTAACCCGGGACAGGGCTATGGCTACACCTTC,CASNPGQGYGYTF
TRBV5-1,NA,TRBD1,TRBJ1-6,TGCGCCAGCAGCTTACCGGGACAGGTTAATTCACCCCTCCACTTT,CASSLPGQVNSPLHF
TRBV19,NA,NA,TRBJ1-2,TGTGCCACCTACAAGGGGTCTATCTATGGCTACACCTTC,CATYKGSIYGYTF
TRBV2,NA,NA,TRBJ2-7,TGTGCCAGCAGCCCGGGACTCAACTCCTACGAGCAGTACTTC,CASSPGLNSYEQYF
TRBV6-1,NA,TRBD1,TRBJ2-5,TGTGCCAGCAGTGAAGCGGGGACAGGGATTGAGACCCAGTACTTC,CASSEAGTGIETQYF
TRBV5-4,NA,NA,TRBJ1-1,TGTGCCAGCAGCTTGGAAAAGGGGCAGAACACTGAAGCTTTCTTT,CASSLEKGQNTEAFF
TRBV4-3,few,NA,TRBJ2-7,TGCGCCAGCAGCCAAGATGCGGCAACCAACAGGTACGAGCAGTACTTC,CASSQDAATNRYEQYF
TRBV5-1,NA,TRBD1,TRBJ1-4,TGCGCCAGCAAAAAGACAGGGCCTAATGAAAAACTGTTTTTT,CASKKTGPNEKLFF
TRBV28,once,NA,TRBJ1-1,TGTGCCAGCACCGTGCTCCGAGGGTACACTGAAGCTTTCTTT,CASTVLRGYTEAFF
TRBV20-1,NA,TRBD1,TRBJ1-6,TGCAGTGCTAGATCGGGACAGTCCCTCCACTTT,CSARSGQSLHF
TRBV18,NA,NA,TRBJ1-6,TGTGCCAGCTCACCAACAGGGAGCTCCTATAATTCACCCCTCCACTTT,CASSPTGSSYNSPLHF
TRBV7-9,NA,TRBD1,TRBJ1-4,TGTGCCAGCAGCCCCCGGACAGGGTTCGGTGAAAAACTGTTTTTT,CASSPRTGFGEKLFF
TRBV5-1,NA,NA,TRBJ1-1,TGCGCCAGCAGCGATGGCTTGAACACTGAAGCTTTCTTT,CASSDGLNTEAFF
TRBV5-6,NA,NA,TRBJ1-5,TGTGCCAGCAGCTTTCGGAATCAGCCCCAGCATTTT,CASSFRNQPQHF
TRBV1,NA,NA,TRBJ1-5,TGCACCAGCAGCCAAGGGACAGAATATAGCAATCAGCCCCAGCATTTT,CTSSQGTEYSNQPQHF
TRBV27,NA,TRBD1,TRBJ1-2,TGTGCCAGCAGTTCCGGGACAGGGAGTAACTATGGCTACACCTTC,CASSSGTGSNYGYTF
TRBV7-2,NA,NA,TRBJ1-5,TGTGCCAGCAGCTCCATGGGGGGAAGTCAGCCCCAGCATTTT,CASSSMGGSQPQHF